Listed below are T cell receptor beta chains from one sample, sequenced in a study of identical twins. TCRdb reanalysed the 5' RACE reads using MiXCR and keeps one entry per CDR3 protein. Of more than 250,000 distinct CDR3 sequences listed, about 8.1% are singletons. This sample also appeared in a second study, on yellow fever vaccine responses in identical twins.

The sequencing input was memory (CD45RO+) T cells sorted from blood. The receptors shown here come from a woman aged 18-30 years in good health. Each CDR3 is given with its conserved first and last residue. The D gene is left open where the match is weak. Some rows mark clone size as missing; the rest say once, few, many or name a class of expanded clone.

CATRLAGDIRSYNEQFF	TGTGCCACCAGACTAGCGGGAGATATTAGGTCCTACAATGAGCAGTTCTTC	TRBV27	TRBD2	TRBJ2-1	many
CASSLHPQGRDHF	TGTGCCAGCAGTTTACATCCCCAGGGAAGGGACCACTTC	TRBV27	-	TRBJ2-7	many
CASSARLAGIYNEQFF	TGTGCCAGCAGCGCCCGACTAGCGGGAATTTACAATGAGCAGTTCTTC	TRBV11-2	TRBD2	TRBJ2-1	-
CASSQGRFNEQFF	TGTGCCAGCAGCCAAGGGAGGTTCAATGAGCAGTTCTTC	TRBV14	-	TRBJ2-1	few
CASSLNQGYEQYF	TGTGCCAGCAGCTTAAACCAGGGCTACGAGCAGTACTTC	TRBV7-6	-	TRBJ2-7	many
CSARGTGWNEQFF	TGCAGTGCTAGGGGGACAGGGTGGAATGAGCAGTTCTTC	TRBV20-1	TRBD1	TRBJ2-1	few
CATSAQGVEYEQYF	TGTGCCACCAGTGCCCAGGGTGTAGAGTACGAGCAGTACTTC	TRBV24-1	-	TRBJ2-7	many
CASSTEGQHHTGELFF	TGTGCCAGTAGTACCGAGGGACAGCATCACACCGGGGAGCTGTTTTTT	TRBV19	TRBD1	TRBJ2-2	-
CASSLGPSGTGVYEQYF	TGTGCCAGCAGCTTAGGTCCCTCCGGGACAGGTGTCTACGAGCAGTACTTC	TRBV7-2	TRBD1	TRBJ2-7	-
CSARYAQETQYF	TGCAGTGCTAGATACGCCCAAGAGACCCAGTACTTC	TRBV20-1	-	TRBJ2-5	many
CSARRDRNNEQFF	TGCAGTGCTAGACGGGACAGAAACAATGAGCAGTTCTTC	TRBV20-1	TRBD1	TRBJ2-1	-
CASKQTTGANVLTF	TGCGCCAGCAAGCAGACTACTGGGGCCAACGTCCTGACTTTC	TRBV10-2	-	TRBJ2-6	few
CASYGGRGGEQFF	TGTGCCAGTTATGGCGGGAGGGGCGGTGAGCAGTTCTTC	TRBV19	TRBD2	TRBJ2-1	-
CASSSGGTSGNGIQYF	TGTGCCAGCAGTTCCGGTGGGACTAGCGGGAATGGCATTCAGTACTTC	TRBV28	TRBD2	TRBJ2-4	-
CASSLGGKGALYNEQFF	TGCGCCAGCAGCCTCGGGGGGAAGGGGGCACTATACAATGAGCAGTTCTTC	TRBV5-1	-	TRBJ2-1	many
CASSFGPAGGSYEQYF	TGTGCCAGCAGCTTTGGCCCCGCCGGGGGGTCCTACGAGCAGTACTTC	TRBV5-5	TRBD2	TRBJ2-7	few
CASSLEGMGTDTQYF	TGTGCCAGCAGCTTGGAAGGGATGGGCACAGATACGCAGTATTTT	TRBV5-6	-	TRBJ2-3	-
CATSEMGETQYF	TGTGCCACCAGTGAAATGGGGGAGACCCAGTACTTC	TRBV24-1	-	TRBJ2-5	-
CASSYSGAPGEQFF	TGTGCCAGCAGTTACTCGGGGGCCCCGGGGGAGCAGTTCTTC	TRBV6-2/TRBV6-3	-	TRBJ2-1	-
CASSVVGGRGETQYF	TGTGCCAGCAGCGTAGTCGGGGGGCGAGGGGAGACCCAGTACTTC	TRBV9	-	TRBJ2-5	few
CASRQTGGSLGELFF	TGTGCCAGCAGGCAGACAGGGGGTAGTCTCGGGGAGCTGTTTTTT	TRBV6-1	TRBD1	TRBJ2-2	-
CAISVSIADTQYF	TGTGCCATCAGTGTTAGTATTGCAGATACGCAGTATTTT	TRBV10-3	-	TRBJ2-3	many
CASSQESELFF	TGTGCCAGCAGCCAAGAATCTGAGCTGTTTTTT	TRBV4-2	-	TRBJ2-2	many
CASSSQSSGSYNEQFF	TGTGCCAGCAGTTCCCAATCTAGCGGGAGTTACAATGAGCAGTTCTTC	TRBV6-5	TRBD2	TRBJ2-1	-
CASSLGSGGSYNEQFF	TGTGCCAGCAGCCTTGGTAGCGGGGGCTCCTACAATGAGCAGTTCTTC	TRBV7-2	TRBD2	TRBJ2-1	few
CASRTTGGPNTGELFF	TGTGCCAGCAGGACGACGGGGGGGCCTAACACCGGGGAGCTGTTTTTT	TRBV6-1	TRBD2	TRBJ2-2	-
CASSLGLAGSKETQYF	TGTGCCAGCAGTTTAGGACTAGCGGGATCAAAAGAGACCCAGTACTTC	TRBV4-2	TRBD2	TRBJ2-5	-
CASRPREMNTEAFF	TGTGCCAGCAGACCAAGGGAGATGAACACTGAAGCTTTCTTT	TRBV28	-	TRBJ1-1	few
CASSVDQNTEAFF	TGTGCCAGCAGCGTAGATCAAAACACTGAAGCTTTCTTT	TRBV9	-	TRBJ1-1	-
CSARDIGRGESETQYF	TGCAGTGCTAGAGATATTGGGCGGGGGGAGTCAGAGACCCAGTACTTC	TRBV20-1	TRBD2	TRBJ2-5	few
CASSPPDRPYEQYF	TGTGCCAGCTCACCACCGGACAGACCCTACGAGCAGTACTTC	TRBV18	-	TRBJ2-7	-
CATSVSDTQYF	TGTGCCACCAGTGTCTCAGATACGCAGTATTTT	TRBV24-1	-	TRBJ2-3	many
CAISGSGSPDTQYF	TGTGCCATCAGTGGTAGTGGGAGCCCAGATACGCAGTATTTT	TRBV10-3	-	TRBJ2-3	many
CASSGPRAGGNSYEQYF	TGTGCCAGCAGTGGCCCCCGGGCAGGCGGAAACTCCTACGAGCAGTACTTC	TRBV25-1	-	TRBJ2-7	many
CASSPPWEAGGPWDTQYF	TGTGCCAGCAGTCCCCCTTGGGAAGCGGGGGGGCCATGGGATACGCAGTATTTT	TRBV12-3/TRBV12-4	TRBD2	TRBJ2-3	few
CASTTLGTEAFF	TGTGCCAGCACCACCCTCGGAACTGAAGCTTTCTTT	TRBV28	-	TRBJ1-1	-
CASSHLRAGELFF	TGTGCCAGCAGTCACCTTCGCGCCGGGGAGCTGTTTTTT	TRBV12-3/TRBV12-4	-	TRBJ2-2	-
CASSLFFDRDEQYF	TGTGCCAGCAGTTTGTTCTTTGACAGGGACGAGCAGTACTTC	TRBV28	TRBD1	TRBJ2-7	few
CSARVGGETQYF	TGCAGTGCTAGAGTAGGTGGGGAGACCCAGTACTTC	TRBV20-1	-	TRBJ2-5	many
CASSPFGGVRETQYF	TGCGCCAGCAGCCCCTTTGGTGGTGTCCGAGAGACCCAGTACTTC	TRBV5-1	-	TRBJ2-5	-
CASGLPGQGTDTQYF	TGTGCCAGCGGCCTTCCGGGACAAGGCACAGATACGCAGTATTTT	TRBV5-8	-	TRBJ2-3	few
CASSYLDRNTEAFF	TGTGCCAGCAGTTACCTCGACAGGAACACTGAAGCTTTCTTT	TRBV6-5	-	TRBJ1-1	-
CASSLAEASRNNEQFF	TGTGCCAGCAGCTTAGCGGAGGCTAGCCGTAACAATGAGCAGTTCTTC	TRBV7-2	-	TRBJ2-1	few
CASSYSPTGEDGYTF	TGTGCCAGCAGTTACTCCCCTACTGGGGAGGATGGCTACACCTTC	TRBV6-5	-	TRBJ1-2	-
CASSIIENTEAFF	TGTGCCAGCAGTATCATAGAAAACACTGAAGCTTTCTTT	TRBV2	-	TRBJ1-1	many
CASSQRQSLANEKLFF	TGTGCCAGCAGTCAACGACAAAGCCTCGCGAATGAAAAACTGTTTTTT	TRBV6-1	-	TRBJ1-4	many
CASSATGLHYEQYF	TGTGCCAGCAGCGCCACCGGTCTCCACTACGAGCAGTACTTC	TRBV5-6	-	TRBJ2-7	many
CAISVEGNTGELFF	TGTGCCATCAGTGTGGAGGGTAACACCGGGGAGCTGTTTTTT	TRBV10-3	-	TRBJ2-2	many
CASRGLAGGKGNEQFF	TGTGCCAGCAGGGGACTAGCGGGAGGAAAAGGGAATGAGCAGTTCTTC	TRBV7-9	TRBD2	TRBJ2-1	few